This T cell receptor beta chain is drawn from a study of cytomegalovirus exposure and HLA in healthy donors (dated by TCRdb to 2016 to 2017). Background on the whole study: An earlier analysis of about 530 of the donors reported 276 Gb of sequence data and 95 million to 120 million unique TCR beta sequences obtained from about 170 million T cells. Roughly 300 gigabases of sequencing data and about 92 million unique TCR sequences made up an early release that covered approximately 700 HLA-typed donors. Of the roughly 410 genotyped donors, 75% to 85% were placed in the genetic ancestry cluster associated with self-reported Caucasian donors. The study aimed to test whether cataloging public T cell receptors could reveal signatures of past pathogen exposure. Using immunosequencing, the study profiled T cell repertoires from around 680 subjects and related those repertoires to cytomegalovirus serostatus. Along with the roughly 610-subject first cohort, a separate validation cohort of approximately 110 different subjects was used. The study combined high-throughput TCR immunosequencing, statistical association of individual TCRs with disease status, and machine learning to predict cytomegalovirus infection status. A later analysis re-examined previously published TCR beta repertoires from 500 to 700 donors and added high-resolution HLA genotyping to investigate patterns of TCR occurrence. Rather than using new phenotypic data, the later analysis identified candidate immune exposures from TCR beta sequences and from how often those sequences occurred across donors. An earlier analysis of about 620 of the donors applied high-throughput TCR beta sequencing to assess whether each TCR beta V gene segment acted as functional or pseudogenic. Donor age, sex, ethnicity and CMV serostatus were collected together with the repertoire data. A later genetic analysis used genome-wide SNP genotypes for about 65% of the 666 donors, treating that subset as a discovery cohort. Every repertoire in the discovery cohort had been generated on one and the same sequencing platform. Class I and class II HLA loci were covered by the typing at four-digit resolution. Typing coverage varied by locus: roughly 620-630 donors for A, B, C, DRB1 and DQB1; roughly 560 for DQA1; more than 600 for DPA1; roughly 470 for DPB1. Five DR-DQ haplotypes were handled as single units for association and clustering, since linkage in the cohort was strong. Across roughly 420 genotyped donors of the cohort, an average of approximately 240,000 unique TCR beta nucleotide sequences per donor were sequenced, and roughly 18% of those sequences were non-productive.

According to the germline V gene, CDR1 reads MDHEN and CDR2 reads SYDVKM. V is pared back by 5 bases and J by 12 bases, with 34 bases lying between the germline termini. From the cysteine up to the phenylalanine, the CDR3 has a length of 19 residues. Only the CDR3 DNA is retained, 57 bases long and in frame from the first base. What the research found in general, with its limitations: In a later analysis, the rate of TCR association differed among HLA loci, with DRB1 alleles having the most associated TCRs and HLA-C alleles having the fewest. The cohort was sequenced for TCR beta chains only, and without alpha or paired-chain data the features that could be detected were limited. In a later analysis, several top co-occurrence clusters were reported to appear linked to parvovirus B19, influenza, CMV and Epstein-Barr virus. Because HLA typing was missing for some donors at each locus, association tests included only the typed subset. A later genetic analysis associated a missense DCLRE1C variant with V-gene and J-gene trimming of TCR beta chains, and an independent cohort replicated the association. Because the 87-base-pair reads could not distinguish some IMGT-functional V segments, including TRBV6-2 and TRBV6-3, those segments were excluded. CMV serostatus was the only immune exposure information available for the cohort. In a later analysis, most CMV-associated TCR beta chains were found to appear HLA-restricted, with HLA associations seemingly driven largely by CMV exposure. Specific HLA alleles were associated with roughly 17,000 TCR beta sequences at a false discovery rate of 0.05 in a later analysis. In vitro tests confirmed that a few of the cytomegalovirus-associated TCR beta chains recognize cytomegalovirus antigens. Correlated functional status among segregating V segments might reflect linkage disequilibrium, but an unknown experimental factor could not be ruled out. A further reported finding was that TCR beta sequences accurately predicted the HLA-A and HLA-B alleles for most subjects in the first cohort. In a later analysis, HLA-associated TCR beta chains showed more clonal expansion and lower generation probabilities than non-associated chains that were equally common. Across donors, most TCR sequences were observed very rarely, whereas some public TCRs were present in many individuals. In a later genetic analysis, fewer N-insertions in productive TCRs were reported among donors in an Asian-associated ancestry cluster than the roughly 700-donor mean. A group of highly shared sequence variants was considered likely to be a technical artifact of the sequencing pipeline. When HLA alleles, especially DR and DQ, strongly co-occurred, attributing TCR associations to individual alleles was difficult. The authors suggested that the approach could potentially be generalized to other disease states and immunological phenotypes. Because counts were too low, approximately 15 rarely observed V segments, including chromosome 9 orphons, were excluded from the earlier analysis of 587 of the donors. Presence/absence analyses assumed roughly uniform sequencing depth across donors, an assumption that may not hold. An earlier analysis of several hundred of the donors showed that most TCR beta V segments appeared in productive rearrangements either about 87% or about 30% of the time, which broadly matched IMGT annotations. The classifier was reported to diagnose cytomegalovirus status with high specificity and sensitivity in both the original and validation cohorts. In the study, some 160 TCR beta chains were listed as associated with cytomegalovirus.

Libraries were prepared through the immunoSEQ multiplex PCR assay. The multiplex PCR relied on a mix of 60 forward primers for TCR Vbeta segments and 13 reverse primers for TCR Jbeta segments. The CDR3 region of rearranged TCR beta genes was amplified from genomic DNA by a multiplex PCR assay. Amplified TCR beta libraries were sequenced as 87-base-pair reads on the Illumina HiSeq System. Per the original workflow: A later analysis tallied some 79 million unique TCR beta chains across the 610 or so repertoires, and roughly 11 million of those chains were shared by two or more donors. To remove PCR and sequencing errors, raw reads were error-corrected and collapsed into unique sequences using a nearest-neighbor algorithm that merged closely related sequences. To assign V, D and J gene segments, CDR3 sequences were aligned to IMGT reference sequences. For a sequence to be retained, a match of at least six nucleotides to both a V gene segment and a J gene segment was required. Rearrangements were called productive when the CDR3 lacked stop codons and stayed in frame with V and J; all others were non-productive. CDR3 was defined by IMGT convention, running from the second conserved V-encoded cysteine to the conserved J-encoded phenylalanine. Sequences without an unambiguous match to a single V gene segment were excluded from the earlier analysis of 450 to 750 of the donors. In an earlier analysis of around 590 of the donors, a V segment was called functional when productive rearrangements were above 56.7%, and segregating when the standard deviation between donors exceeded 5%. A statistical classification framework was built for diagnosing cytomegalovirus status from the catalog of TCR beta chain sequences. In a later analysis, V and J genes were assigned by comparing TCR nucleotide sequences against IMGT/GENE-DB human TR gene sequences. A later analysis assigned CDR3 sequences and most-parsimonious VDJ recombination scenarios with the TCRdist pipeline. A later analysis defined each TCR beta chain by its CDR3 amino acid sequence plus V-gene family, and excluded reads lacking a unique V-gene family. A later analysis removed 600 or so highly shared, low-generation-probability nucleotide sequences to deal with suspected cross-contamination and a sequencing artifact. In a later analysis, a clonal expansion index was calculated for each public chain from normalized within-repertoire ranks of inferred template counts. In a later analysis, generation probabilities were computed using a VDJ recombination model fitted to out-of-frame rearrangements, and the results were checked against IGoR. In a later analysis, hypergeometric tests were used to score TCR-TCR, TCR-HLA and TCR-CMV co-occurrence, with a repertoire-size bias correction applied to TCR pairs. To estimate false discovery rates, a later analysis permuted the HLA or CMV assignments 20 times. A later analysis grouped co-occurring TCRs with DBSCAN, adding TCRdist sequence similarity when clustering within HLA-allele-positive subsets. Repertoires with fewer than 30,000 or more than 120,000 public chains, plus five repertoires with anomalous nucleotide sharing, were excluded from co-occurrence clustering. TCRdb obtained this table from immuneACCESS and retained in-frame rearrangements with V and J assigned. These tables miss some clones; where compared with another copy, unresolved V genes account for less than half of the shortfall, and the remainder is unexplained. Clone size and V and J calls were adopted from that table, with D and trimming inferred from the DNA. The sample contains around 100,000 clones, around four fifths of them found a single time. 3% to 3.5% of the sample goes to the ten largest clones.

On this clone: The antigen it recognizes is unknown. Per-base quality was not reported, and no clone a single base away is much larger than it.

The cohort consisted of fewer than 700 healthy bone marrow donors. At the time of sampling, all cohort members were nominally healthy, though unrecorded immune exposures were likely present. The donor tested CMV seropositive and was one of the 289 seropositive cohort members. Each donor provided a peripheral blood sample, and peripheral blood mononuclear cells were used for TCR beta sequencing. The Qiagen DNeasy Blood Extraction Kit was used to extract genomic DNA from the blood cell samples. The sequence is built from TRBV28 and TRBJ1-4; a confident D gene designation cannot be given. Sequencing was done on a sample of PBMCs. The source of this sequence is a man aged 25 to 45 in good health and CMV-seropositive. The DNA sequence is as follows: TGTGCCAGCAGTCTGATCGAGCCTACTACCAGCGCTAGAATGAAAGAACTGTTTTTT. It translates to CASSLIEPTTSARMKELFF.